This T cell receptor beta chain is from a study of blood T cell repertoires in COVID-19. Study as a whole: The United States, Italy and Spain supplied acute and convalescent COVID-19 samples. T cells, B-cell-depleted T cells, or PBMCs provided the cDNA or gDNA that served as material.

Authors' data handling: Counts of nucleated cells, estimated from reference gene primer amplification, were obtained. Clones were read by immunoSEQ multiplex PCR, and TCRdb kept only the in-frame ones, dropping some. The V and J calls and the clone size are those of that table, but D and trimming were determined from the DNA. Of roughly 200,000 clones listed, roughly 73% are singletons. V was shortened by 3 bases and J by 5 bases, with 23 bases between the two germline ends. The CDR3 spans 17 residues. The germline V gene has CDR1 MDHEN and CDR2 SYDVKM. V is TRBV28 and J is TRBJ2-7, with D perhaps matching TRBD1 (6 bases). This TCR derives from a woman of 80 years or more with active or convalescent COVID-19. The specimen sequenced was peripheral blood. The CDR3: CASSFGLVRTVRNEQYF. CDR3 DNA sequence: TGTGCCAGCAGTTTTGGTTTAGTGAGGACAGTGAGGAACGAGCAGTACTTC.